This record covers a single TCR beta chain. Antigen unknown. The data stem from a study of radiation and T cells in renal cell carcinoma. Time point given: blood 2 weeks post-SBRT. The treatment denotes: 15 Gy SBRT to primary tumor, nephrectomy 4 weeks later. The patient's renal cell carcinoma had clear cell pathology. General study results and limits: Without pretreatment biopsies, baseline tumor clonotype presence was undetermined. Top tumor clonotypes rose in blood 2 weeks post-radiation, then contracted.

The repertoire was sequenced with immunoSEQ multiplex PCR; TCRdb's copy has only in-frame clones and lacks some. This sample has 100,000 to 150,000 clones, with about four fifths found just once. Germline CDR1 LNHDA, CDR2 SQIVND (reference sequence). With 1 base removed from V and 1 base from J, the gap between germline ends came to 8 bases. This CDR3 spans 15 amino acids. The J gene is TRBJ2-1, the V gene TRBV19, with a possible D match to TRBD1 (6 bases). The input for sequencing was blood, taken from a patient whose treatment included radiotherapy and nephrectomy. This clonotype originated in a man aged 45-60 years with renal cell carcinoma. The CDR3 region has the DNA TGTGCCAGTAGTATAGTGAGGGGGTCCTACAATGAGCAGTTCTTC. It specifies CASSIVRGSYNEQFF.